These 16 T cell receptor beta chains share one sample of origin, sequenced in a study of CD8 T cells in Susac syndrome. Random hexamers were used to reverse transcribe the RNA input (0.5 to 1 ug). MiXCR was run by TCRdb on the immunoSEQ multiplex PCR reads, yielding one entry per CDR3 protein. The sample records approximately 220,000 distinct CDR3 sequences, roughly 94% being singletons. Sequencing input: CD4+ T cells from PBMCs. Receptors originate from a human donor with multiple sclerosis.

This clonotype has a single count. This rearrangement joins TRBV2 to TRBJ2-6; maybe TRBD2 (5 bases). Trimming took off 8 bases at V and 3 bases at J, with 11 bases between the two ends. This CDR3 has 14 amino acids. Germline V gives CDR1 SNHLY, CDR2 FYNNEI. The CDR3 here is CASLRTGGANVLTF. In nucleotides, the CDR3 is TGTGCCAGCCTTAGGACTGGTGGGGCCAACGTCCTGACTTTC.

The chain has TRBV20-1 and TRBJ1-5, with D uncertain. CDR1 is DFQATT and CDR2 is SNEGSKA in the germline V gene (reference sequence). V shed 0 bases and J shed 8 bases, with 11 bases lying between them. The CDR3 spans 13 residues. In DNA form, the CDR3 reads TGCAGTGCTAGAGATTCTTTCTCGGAGCCCCAGCATTTT. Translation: CSARDSFSEPQHF.

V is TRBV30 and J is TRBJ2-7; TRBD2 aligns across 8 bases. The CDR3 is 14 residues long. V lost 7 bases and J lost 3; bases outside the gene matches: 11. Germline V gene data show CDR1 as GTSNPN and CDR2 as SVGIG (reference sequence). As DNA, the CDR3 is TGTGCCTCGGGGAGCGGGGGAGCGCACTACGAGCAGTACTTC. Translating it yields CASGSGGAHYEQYF.

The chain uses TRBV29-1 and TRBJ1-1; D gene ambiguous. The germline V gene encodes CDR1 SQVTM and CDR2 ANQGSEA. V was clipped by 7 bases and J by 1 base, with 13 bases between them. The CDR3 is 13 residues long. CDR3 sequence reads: CSATYTANTEAFF. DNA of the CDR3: TGCAGCGCCACATATACAGCGAACACTGAAGCTTTCTTT. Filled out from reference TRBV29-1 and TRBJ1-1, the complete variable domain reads SAVISQKPSRDICQRGTSLTIQCQVDSQVTMMFWYRQQPGQSLTLIATANQGSEATYESGFVIDKFPISRPNLTFSTLTVSNMSPEDSSIYLCSATYTANTEAFFGQGTRLTVV.

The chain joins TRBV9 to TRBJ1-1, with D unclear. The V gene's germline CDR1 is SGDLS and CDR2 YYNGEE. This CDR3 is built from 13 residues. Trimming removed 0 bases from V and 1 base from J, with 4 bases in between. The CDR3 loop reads CASSVGPNTEAFF. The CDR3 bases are TGTGCCAGCAGCGTAGGCCCGAACACTGAAGCTTTCTTT.

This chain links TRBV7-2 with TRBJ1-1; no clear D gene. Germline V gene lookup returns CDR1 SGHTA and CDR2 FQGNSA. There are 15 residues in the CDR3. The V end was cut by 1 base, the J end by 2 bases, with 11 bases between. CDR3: CASSLVGPLNTEAFF. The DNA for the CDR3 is TGTGCCAGCAGCTTAGTAGGTCCACTCAACACTGAAGCTTTCTTT.

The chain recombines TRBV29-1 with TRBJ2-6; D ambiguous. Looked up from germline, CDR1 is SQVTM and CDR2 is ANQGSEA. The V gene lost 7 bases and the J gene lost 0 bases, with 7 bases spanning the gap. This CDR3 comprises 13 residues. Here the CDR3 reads CSAEPSGANVLTF. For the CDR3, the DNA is TGCAGCGCTGAGCCCTCTGGGGCCAACGTCCTGACTTTC.

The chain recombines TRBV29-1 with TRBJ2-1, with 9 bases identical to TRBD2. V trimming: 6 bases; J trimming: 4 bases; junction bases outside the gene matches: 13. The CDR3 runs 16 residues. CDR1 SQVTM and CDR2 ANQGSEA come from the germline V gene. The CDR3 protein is CSVAPFSAGGYNEQFF. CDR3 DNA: TGCAGCGTCGCCCCTTTTTCAGCGGGGGGATACAATGAGCAGTTCTTC.

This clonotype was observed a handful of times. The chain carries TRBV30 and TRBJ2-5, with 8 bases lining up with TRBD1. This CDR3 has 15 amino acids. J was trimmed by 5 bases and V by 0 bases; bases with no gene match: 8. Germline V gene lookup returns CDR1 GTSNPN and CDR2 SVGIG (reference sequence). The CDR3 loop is CAWSVGTGWTETQYF. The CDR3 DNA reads TGTGCCTGGAGTGTAGGGACAGGCTGGACGGAGACCCAGTACTTC.

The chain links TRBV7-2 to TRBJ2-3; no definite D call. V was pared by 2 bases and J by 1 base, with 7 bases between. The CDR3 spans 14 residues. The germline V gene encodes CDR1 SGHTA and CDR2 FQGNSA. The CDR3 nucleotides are TGTGCCAGCAGCTTACTCGGCCGCACAGATACGCAGTATTTT. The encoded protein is CASSLLGRTDTQYF.

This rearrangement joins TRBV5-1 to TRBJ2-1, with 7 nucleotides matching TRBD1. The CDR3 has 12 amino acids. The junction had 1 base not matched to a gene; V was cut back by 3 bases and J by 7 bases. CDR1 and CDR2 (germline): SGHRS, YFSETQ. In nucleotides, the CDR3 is TGCGCCAGCAGCTGGACAGGAAATGAGCAGTTCTTC. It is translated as CASSWTGNEQFF.

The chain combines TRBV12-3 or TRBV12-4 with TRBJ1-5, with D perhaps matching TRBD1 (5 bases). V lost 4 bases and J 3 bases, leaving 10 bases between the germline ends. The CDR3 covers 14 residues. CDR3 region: CASSSTVLNQPQHF. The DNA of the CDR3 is TGTGCCAGCAGTTCGACAGTGCTCAATCAGCCCCAGCATTTT.

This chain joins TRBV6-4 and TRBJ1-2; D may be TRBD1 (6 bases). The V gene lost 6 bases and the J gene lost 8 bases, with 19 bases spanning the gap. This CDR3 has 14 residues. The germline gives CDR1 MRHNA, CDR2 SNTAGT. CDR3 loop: CASRETTGSVGYTF. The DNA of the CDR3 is TGTGCCAGCAGGGAAACCACAGGGTCAGTAGGCTACACCTTC.

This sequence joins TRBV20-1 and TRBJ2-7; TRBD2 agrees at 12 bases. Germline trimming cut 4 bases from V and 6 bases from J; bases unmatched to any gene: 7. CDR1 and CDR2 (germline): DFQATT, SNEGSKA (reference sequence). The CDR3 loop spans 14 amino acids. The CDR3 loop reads CSATKLAGGLEQYF. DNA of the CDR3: TGCAGTGCTACCAAACTAGCGGGGGGACTCGAGCAGTACTTC.

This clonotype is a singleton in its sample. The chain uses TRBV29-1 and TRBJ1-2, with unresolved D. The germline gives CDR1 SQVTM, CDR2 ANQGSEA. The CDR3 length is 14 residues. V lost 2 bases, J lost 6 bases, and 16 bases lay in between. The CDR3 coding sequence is TGCAGCGTTGAATCACGGGGATATTCGGATGGCTACACCTTC. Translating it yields CSVESRGYSDGYTF.

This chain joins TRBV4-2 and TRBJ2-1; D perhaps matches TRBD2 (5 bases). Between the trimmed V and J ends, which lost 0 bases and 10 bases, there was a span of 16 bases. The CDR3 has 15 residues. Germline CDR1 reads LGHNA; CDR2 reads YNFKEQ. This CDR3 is CASSQDTAVGGEQFF. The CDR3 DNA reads TGTGCCAGCAGCCAAGACACAGCGGTAGGTGGGGAGCAGTTCTTC.